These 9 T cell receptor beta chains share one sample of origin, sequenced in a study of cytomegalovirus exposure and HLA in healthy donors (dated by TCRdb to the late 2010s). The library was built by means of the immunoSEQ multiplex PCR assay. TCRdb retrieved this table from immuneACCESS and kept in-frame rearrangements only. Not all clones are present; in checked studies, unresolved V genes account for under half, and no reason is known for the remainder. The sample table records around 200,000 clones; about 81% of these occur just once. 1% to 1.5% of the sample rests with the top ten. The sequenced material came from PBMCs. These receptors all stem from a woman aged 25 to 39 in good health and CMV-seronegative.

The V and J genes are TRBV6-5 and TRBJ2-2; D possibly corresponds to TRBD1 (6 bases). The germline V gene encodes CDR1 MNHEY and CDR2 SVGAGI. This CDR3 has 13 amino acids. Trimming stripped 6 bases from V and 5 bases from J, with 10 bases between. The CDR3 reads CASRQTGTGELFF. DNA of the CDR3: TGTGCCAGCAGACAAACAGGGACCGGGGAGCTGTTTTTT.

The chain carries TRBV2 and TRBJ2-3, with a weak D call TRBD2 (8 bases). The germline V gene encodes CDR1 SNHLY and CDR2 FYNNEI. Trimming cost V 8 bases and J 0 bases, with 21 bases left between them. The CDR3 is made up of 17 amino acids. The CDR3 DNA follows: TGTGCCAGCGGAGGGGGCGGGGGGCTCGGTAGCACAGATACGCAGTATTTT. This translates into CASGGGGGLGSTDTQYF.

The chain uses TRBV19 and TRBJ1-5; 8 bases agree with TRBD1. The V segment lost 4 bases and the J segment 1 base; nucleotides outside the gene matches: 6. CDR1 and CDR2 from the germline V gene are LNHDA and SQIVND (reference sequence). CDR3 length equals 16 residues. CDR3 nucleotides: TGTGCCAGTAGTAGGGGACAGGTCATAAGCAATCAGCCCCAGCATTTT. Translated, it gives CASSRGQVISNQPQHF.

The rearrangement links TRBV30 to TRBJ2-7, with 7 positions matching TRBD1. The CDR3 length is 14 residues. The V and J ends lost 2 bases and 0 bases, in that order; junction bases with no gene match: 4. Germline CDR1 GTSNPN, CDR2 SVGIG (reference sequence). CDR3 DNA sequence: TGTGCCTGGAGTCGCAGGGGGACCTCCTACGAGCAGTACTTC. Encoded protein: CAWSRRGTSYEQYF.

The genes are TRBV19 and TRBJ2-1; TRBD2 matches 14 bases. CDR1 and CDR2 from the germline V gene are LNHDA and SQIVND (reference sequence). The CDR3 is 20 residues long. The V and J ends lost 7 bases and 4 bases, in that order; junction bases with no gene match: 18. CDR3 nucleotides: TGTGCCAGTACCCCCAGAGGGACTAGCGGGAGTAGAGTCTTTTACAATGAGCAGTTCTTC. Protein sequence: CASTPRGTSGSRVFYNEQFF.

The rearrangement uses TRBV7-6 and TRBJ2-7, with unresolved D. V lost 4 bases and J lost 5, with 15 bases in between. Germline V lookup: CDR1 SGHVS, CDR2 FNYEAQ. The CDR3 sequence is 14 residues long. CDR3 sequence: CASSSRVAAHEQYF. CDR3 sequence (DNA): TGTGCCAGCAGCTCCCGTGTGGCGGCCCACGAGCAGTACTTC. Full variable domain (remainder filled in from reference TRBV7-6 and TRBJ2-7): GAGVSQSPRYKVTKRGQDVALRCDPISGHVSLYWYRQALGQGPEFLTYFNYEAQQDKSGLPNDRFSAERPEGSISTLTIQRTEQRDSAMYRCASSSRVAAHEQYFGPGTRLTVT.

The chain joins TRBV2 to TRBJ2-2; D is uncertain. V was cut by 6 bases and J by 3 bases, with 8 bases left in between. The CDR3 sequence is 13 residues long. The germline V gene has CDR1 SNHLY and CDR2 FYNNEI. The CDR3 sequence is CASRSQDTGELFF. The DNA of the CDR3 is TGTGCCAGCAGATCCCAGGACACCGGGGAGCTGTTTTTT.

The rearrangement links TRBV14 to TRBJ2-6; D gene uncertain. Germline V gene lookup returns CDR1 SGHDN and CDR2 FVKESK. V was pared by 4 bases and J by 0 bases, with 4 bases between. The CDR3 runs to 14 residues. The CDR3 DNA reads TGTGCCAGCAGCCCATTCTCTGGGGCCAACGTCCTGACTTTC. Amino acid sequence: CASSPFSGANVLTF.

Written as DNA, the CDR3 is TGTGCCACCAGCATTTCCGGGACACCGAATCAGCCCCAGCATTTT. Its protein product is CATSISGTPNQPQHF. The V and J genes are TRBV15 and TRBJ1-5, with D possibly TRBD1 on 6 matching bases. Germline values: CDR1 LNHNV, CDR2 YYDKDF (reference sequence). The CDR3 runs 15 residues. V lost 4 bases and J lost 4, with 14 bases in between.